The 25 T cell receptor beta chains in this list originate from one sample, sequenced in a study of T cell responses to AZD1222 COVID-19 vaccine. The table came from immunoSEQ multiplex PCR; TCRdb's copy has only in-frame clones and leaves some out. The table includes around 170,000 clones, about 91% detected once. The sample in question was peripheral blood, obtained 28 days after the second AZD1222 dose. Receptors originate from an adult who received the AZD1222 COVID-19 vaccine.

The DNA of the CDR3 is TGTGCCAGCACGGGACAGGGATACAATGAGCAGTTCTTC. Amino acids: CASTGQGYNEQFF. The rearrangement joins TRBV2 to TRBJ2-1; TRBD1 aligns across 9 bases. Germline V gives CDR1 SNHLY, CDR2 FYNNEI. This CDR3 has 13 amino acids. The junction had 2 bases not matched to a gene; V was cut back by 7 bases and J by 4 bases.

The chain recombines TRBV27 with TRBJ1-2; the D gene is possibly TRBD1 (5 bases). Germline V gene lookup returns CDR1 MNHEY and CDR2 SMNVEV (reference sequence). This CDR3 region has 14 residues. Trimming took off 0 bases at V and 8 bases at J, with 13 bases between the two ends. The CDR3 is CASSLSGGIGGYTF. CDR3 in DNA: TGTGCCAGCAGTTTATCGGGGGGTATCGGCGGCTACACCTTC.

V usage is TRBV7-9 and J usage is TRBJ1-1, with D maybe TRBD1 (5 bases). The CDR3 runs to 14 residues. The germline gives CDR1 SEHNR, CDR2 FQNEAQ (reference sequence). Trimming removed 2 bases at V and 0 bases at J, with 7 bases between. In DNA, the CDR3 is TGTGCCAGCAGCTTACCAGGGATGAACACTGAAGCTTTCTTT. The encoded protein is CASSLPGMNTEAFF.

V and J are TRBV3-1 (or the pseudogene TRBV3-2) and TRBJ1-4; tentatively, D is TRBD1 (5 bases). This CDR3 has 15 amino acids. CDR1 and CDR2 from the germline V gene are LGHDT and YNNKEL (reference sequence). Trimming left V 1 base short and J 3 bases short, with 9 bases between. The CDR3 loop reads CASSQAGGANEKLFF. The CDR3 bases are TGTGCCAGCAGCCAAGCTGGAGGGGCTAATGAAAAACTGTTTTTT.

The genes are TRBV19 and TRBJ2-2; 8 bases are a match to TRBD1. V gave up 4 bases and J gave up 2 bases; unmatched junction bases: 6. The CDR3 length is 16 residues. CDR1 and CDR2 from the germline V gene are LNHDA and SQIVND (reference sequence). CDR3 sequence (DNA): TGTGCCAGTAGTAGGAGGACAGGGTTTAACACCGGGGAGCTGTTTTTT. Protein: CASSRRTGFNTGELFF.

In DNA form, the CDR3 reads TGTGCCAGCAGTTTCGTCGGGGGGACCGGGGAGCTGTTTTTT. This codes for CASSFVGGTGELFF. The chain recombines TRBV28 with TRBJ2-2, with 7 bases identical to TRBD2. Trimming removed 3 bases from V and 5 bases from J; junction bases left unmatched: 3. This CDR3 is 14 amino acids long. Germline V gives CDR1 MDHEN, CDR2 SYDVKM.

The chain joins TRBV6-2 or TRBV6-3 to TRBJ1-2, with D possibly TRBD1 on 5 matching bases. The V gene lost 6 bases and the J gene lost 0 bases, with 17 bases spanning the gap. From germline, CDR1 is MNHEY and CDR2 SVGEGT. The CDR3 consists of 16 residues. The CDR3 sequence: CASSLTGGTSNYGYTF. CDR3 in DNA: TGTGCCAGCAGCCTTACGGGAGGGACGTCTAACTATGGCTACACCTTC.

The V and J genes are TRBV27 and TRBJ2-7, with no clear D. Per the germline V gene, CDR1 is MNHEY and CDR2 is SMNVEV (reference sequence). The V and J ends lost 3 bases and 5 bases respectively, with 11 bases between them. There are 13 residues in the CDR3. The CDR3 spells CASSFLETHEQYF. The CDR3 nucleotides are TGTGCCAGCAGTTTTCTGGAAACCCACGAGCAGTACTTC.

This chain links TRBV7-9 with TRBJ1-3, with D perhaps matching TRBD1 (5 bases). The CDR3 contains 13 residues. Per germline, CDR1 SEHNR and CDR2 FQNEAQ (reference sequence). V lost 6 bases and J lost 7, with 13 bases in between. The CDR3 DNA reads TGTGCCAGCAGTTCAGGGTACGGGAACACCATATATTTT. Its protein is CASSSGYGNTIYF.

The chain links TRBV13 to TRBJ2-7; D remains ambiguous. In germline, CDR1 is PRHDT, CDR2 FYEKMQ (reference sequence). The germline V and J ends were trimmed by 0 bases and 5 bases, with 17 bases remaining between them. The CDR3 runs to 16 residues. The CDR3 loop is CASSLGRSGYLDEQYF. The CDR3 bases are TGTGCCAGCAGCTTAGGTAGATCCGGCTACCTTGACGAGCAGTACTTC.

The chain has TRBV4-1 and TRBJ2-3; 16 bases are a match to TRBD2. The germline V gene encodes CDR1 MGHRA and CDR2 YSYEKL. V dropped 6 bases and J dropped 0; count of bases not matched to a gene: 6. CDR3 length: 18 amino acids. CDR3 in DNA: TGCGCCAGCAGGGCCGGGACTAGCGGGGGGGCTAGCACAGATACGCAGTATTTT. Translated: CASRAGTSGGASTDTQYF.

The rearrangement joins TRBV27 to TRBJ2-5, with 8 nucleotides matching TRBD1. The trim removed 8 bases at V and 5 bases at J, leaving 7 bases unmatched. This CDR3 spans 13 amino acids. Germline V CDR1 and CDR2: MNHEY, SMNVEV (reference sequence). The CDR3 sequence: CASRRGPGETQYF. The CDR3 nucleotides read TGTGCCAGCCGCAGGGGGCCGGGGGAGACCCAGTACTTC.

V gene TRBV19 combines with J gene TRBJ2-7, with D possibly being TRBD2 (7 bases). Germline lookup yields CDR1 LNHDA and CDR2 SQIVND (reference sequence). The CDR3 consists of 14 residues. The V and J ends lost 3 bases and 2 bases respectively, with 11 bases between them. CDR3 in amino acids: CASSIRGGPYEQYF. In nucleotides, the CDR3 is TGTGCCAGTAGTATCAGGGGAGGGCCCTACGAGCAGTACTTC.

V and J are TRBV30 and TRBJ1-2; unclear D gene. The CDR3 is made up of 12 amino acids. The V end lost 2 bases, the J end lost 4 bases, and 8 bases lay between the germline ends. The V gene's germline CDR1 is GTSNPN and CDR2 SVGIG (reference sequence). The CDR3 DNA follows: TGTGCCTGGAGTTCGACAAGCTATGGCTACACCTTC. Amino acids: CAWSSTSYGYTF.

The chain couples TRBV29-1 to TRBJ2-3, with TRBD2 identical over 7 bases. V gave up 1 base and J gave up 0 bases; unmatched junction bases: 4. The germline V gene encodes CDR1 SQVTM and CDR2 ANQGSEA. CDR3 size: 15 residues. CDR3 sequence: CSVEGGGTSTDTQYF. The CDR3 DNA follows: TGCAGCGTTGAAGGGGGGGGTACTAGCACAGATACGCAGTATTTT.

This clone appeared once. V is TRBV30 and J is TRBJ2-5, with unresolved D. The germline V and J ends were trimmed by 3 bases and 1 base, with 15 bases remaining between them. This CDR3 contains 15 residues. Germline V gene data show CDR1 as GTSNPN and CDR2 as SVGIG (reference sequence). The CDR3 nucleotides read TGTGCCTGGAGACCTACAGCACATTCCCAAGAGACCCAGTACTTC. This sequence encodes CAWRPTAHSQETQYF.

The chain employs TRBV25-1 and TRBJ2-5; D gene unclear. The germline V gene encodes CDR1 MGHDK and CDR2 SYGVNS. The CDR3 totals 12 residues. V was cut by 5 bases and J by 5 bases, with 9 bases left in between. DNA of the CDR3: TGTGCCAGCAGTTACTCGACGGAGACCCAGTACTTC. Encoded protein: CASSYSTETQYF.

The rearrangement links TRBV4-3 to TRBJ1-6; no firm D call. The CDR3 runs to 17 residues. Germline V gives CDR1 LGHNA, CDR2 YSLEER. V was clipped by 0 bases and J by 8 bases, with 17 bases between them. The CDR3 nucleotides are TGCGCCAGCAGCCAAGATCTTAGCTCTTTCCCCTATTCACCCCTCCACTTT. It encodes CASSQDLSSFPYSPLHF.

The chain has TRBV28 and TRBJ2-5, with D perhaps given as TRBD1 or TRBD2 (5 bases each). Deletions cut 9 bases from V and 2 bases from J, with 10 bases between. The CDR3 totals 12 residues. Germline V gene sequence: CDR1 MDHEN, CDR2 SYDVKM. The CDR3 is CARGVGQETQYF. CDR3 in DNA: TGTGCCAGGGGGGTAGGGCAAGAGACCCAGTACTTC.

The rearrangement uses TRBV28 and TRBJ1-6; D not certain. Germline values: CDR1 MDHEN, CDR2 SYDVKM. Trimming removed 5 bases from V and 6 bases from J, with 14 bases in between. The CDR3 is 15 residues long. The CDR3 sequence is CASSTISPSNSPLHF. The CDR3 nucleotides read TGTGCCAGCAGTACCATAAGCCCCTCTAATTCACCCCTCCACTTT.

The V gene is TRBV24-1, the J gene TRBJ1-5; D remains ambiguous. The CDR3 extends over 13 amino acids. The germline gives CDR1 KGHDR, CDR2 SFDVKD. Trimming stripped 5 bases from V and 6 bases from J, with 10 bases between. CDR3: CATSGFTCQPQHF. The CDR3 DNA reads TGTGCCACCAGTGGCTTTACCTGTCAGCCCCAGCATTTT.

This clone has more than one count but fewer than ten. The chain carries TRBV5-1 and TRBJ2-7; D unresolved. Germline V gene sequence: CDR1 SGHRS, CDR2 YFSETQ. Trimming took off 5 bases at V and 0 bases at J, with 12 bases between the two ends. The CDR3 totals 14 residues. The CDR3 reads CASRAAPTSYEQYF. The DNA of the CDR3 is TGCGCCAGCAGGGCAGCCCCTACCTCCTACGAGCAGTACTTC.

This chain connects TRBV19 to TRBJ2-2, with 8 bases aligning to TRBD1. V lost 6 bases, J lost 5 bases, and 8 bases stayed unmatched. Looked up from germline, CDR1 is LNHDA and CDR2 is SQIVND (reference sequence). CDR3 length: 15 residues. CDR3 sequence reads: CASRQGTGATGELFF. CDR3 coding DNA: TGTGCCAGTAGACAAGGGACAGGAGCAACCGGGGAGCTGTTTTTT.

J is TRBJ2-7 and V is TRBV28, with a weak D call TRBD1 (5 bases). Looked up from germline, CDR1 is MDHEN and CDR2 is SYDVKM. V was shortened by 2 bases and J by 7 bases, with 15 bases between the two germline ends. The CDR3 spans 14 residues. The CDR3 here is CASSLAQATGEQYF. CDR3 in DNA: TGTGCCAGCAGTTTAGCACAGGCGACCGGGGAGCAGTACTTC.

Turning to this clone: Distinct nucleotide sequences in the sample also encode this CDR3. The chain is built from TRBV5-6 and TRBJ2-3, with D unresolved. The germline V and J ends were trimmed by 0 bases and 1 base, with 3 bases remaining between them. CDR3 length: 13 residues. Germline CDR1 reads SGHDT; CDR2 reads YYEEEE. The CDR3 nucleotides are TGTGCCAGCAGCTTGGGCGGCACAGATACGCAGTATTTT. Amino acid sequence: CASSLGGTDTQYF.